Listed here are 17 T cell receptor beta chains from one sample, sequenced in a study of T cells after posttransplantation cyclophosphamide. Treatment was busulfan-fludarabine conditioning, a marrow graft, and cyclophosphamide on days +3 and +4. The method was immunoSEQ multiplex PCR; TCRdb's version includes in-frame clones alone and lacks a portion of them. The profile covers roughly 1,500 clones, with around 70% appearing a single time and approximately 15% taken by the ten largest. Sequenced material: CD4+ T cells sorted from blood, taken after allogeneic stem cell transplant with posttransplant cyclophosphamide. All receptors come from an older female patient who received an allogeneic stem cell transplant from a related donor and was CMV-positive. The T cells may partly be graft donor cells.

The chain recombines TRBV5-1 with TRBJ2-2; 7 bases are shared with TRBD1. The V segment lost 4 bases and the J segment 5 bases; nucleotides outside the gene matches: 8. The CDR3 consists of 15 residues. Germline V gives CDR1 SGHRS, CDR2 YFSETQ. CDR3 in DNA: TGCGCCAGCAGCCAAATGACAGGGTATACCGGGGAGCTGTTTTTT. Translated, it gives CASSQMTGYTGELFF.

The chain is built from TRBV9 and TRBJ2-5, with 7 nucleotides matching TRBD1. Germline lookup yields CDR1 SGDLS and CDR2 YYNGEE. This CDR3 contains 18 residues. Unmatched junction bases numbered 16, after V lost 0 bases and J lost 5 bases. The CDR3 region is CASSVAPGRAGRGETQYF. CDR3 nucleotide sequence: TGTGCCAGCAGCGTAGCCCCCGGTCGGGCAGGCAGGGGGGAGACCCAGTACTTC.

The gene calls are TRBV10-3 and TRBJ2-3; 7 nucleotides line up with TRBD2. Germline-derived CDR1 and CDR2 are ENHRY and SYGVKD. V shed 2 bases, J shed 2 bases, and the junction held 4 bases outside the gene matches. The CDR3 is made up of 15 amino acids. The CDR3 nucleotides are TGTGCCATCAGTGAGCGTAGCGGGTCCACAGATACGCAGTATTTT. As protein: CAISERSGSTDTQYF.

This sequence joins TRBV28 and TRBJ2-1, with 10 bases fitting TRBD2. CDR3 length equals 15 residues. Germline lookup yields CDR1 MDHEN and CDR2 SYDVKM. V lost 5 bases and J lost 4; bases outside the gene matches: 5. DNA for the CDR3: TGTGCCAGCAGTCTTGCTAGCGGGGGTTACAATGAGCAGTTCTTC. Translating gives CASSLASGGYNEQFF.

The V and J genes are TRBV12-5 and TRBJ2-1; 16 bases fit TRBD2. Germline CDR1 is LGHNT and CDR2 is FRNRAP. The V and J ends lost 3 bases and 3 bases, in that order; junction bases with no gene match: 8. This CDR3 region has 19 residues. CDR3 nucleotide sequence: TGTGCTAGTGGTTTTTCGGGACTAGCGGGGGGGCGAGTCTACAATGAGCAGTTCTTC. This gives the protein CASGFSGLAGGRVYNEQFF. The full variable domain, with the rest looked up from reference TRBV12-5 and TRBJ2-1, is DARVTQTPRHKVTEMGQEVTMRCQPILGHNTVFWYRQTMMQGLELLAYFRNRAPLDDSGMPKDRFSAEMPDATLATLKIQPSEPRDSAVYFCASGFSGLAGGRVYNEQFFGPGTRLTVL.

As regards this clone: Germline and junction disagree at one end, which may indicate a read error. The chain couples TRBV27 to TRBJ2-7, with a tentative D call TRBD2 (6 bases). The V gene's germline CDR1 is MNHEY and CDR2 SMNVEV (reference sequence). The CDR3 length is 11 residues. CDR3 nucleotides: TGTGCCAGCAGTGCCCGGGAGCACAGAAGCTTC. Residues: CASSAREHRSF.

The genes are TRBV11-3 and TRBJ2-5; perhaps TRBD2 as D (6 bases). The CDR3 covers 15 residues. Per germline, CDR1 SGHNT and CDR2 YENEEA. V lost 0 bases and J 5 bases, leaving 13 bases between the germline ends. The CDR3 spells CASSLEVSGDETQYF. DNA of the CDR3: TGTGCCAGCAGCTTAGAGGTGTCGGGGGATGAGACCCAGTACTTC.

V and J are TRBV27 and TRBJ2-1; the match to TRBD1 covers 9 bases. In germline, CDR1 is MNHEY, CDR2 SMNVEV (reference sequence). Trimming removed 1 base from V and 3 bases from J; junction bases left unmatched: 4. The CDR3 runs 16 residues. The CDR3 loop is CASSLWDRAHYNEQFF. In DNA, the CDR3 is TGTGCCAGCAGTTTATGGGACAGGGCCCACTACAATGAGCAGTTCTTC.

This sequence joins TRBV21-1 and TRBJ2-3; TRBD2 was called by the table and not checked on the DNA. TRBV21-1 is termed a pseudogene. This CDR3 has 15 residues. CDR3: CASLGGGTRTDTQYF. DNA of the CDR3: TGTGCCAGTTTGGGGGGGGGTACCCGCACAGATACGCAGTATTTT.

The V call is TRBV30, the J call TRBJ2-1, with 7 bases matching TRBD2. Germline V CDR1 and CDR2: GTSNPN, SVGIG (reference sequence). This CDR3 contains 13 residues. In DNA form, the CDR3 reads TGTGCTAGGGGAGGGGCGAATTTCAATGAGCAGTTCTTC. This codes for CARGGANFNEQFF.

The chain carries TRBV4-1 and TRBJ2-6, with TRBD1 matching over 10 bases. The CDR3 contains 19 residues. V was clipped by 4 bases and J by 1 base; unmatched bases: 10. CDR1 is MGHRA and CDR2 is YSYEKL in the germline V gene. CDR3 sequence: CASSRWTGGAMSGANVLTF. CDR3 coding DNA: TGCGCCAGCAGCCGGTGGACAGGGGGTGCCATGTCTGGGGCCAACGTCCTGACTTTC.

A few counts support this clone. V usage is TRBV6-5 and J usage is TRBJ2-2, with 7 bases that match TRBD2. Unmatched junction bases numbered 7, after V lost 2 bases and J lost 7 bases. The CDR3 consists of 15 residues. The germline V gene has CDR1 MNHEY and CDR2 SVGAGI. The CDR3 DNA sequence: TGTGCCAGCAGTTACGTCCGGGAGGCGAGCGGGGAGCTGTTTTTT. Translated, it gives CASSYVREASGELFF.

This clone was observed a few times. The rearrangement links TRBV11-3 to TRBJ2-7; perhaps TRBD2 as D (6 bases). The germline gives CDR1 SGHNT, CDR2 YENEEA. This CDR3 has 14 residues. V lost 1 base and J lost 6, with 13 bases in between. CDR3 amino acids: CASSLGGIVSEQYF. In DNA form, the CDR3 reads TGTGCCAGCAGCTTAGGCGGGATCGTTAGCGAGCAGTACTTC.

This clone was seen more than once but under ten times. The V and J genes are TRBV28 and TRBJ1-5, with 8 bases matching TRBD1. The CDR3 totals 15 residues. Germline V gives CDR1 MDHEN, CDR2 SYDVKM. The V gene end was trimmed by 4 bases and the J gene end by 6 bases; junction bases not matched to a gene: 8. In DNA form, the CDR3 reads TGTGCCAGCAGTTCCCAGGGGGCGCGGGCTCAGCCCCAGCATTTT. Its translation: CASSSQGARAQPQHF. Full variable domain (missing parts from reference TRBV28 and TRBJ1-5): DVKVTQSSRYLVKRTGEKVFLECVQDMDHENMFWYRQDPGLGLRLIYFSYDVKMKEKGDIPEGYSVSREKKERFSLILESASTNQTSMYLCASSSQGARAQPQHFGDGTRLSIL.

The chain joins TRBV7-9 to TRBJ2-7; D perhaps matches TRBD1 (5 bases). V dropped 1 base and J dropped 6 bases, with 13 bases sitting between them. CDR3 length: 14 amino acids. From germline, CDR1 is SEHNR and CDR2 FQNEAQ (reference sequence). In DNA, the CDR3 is TGTGCCAGCAGCTTAGTGGCCAGGGTGAGCGAGCAGTACTTC. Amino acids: CASSLVARVSEQYF.

CDR3 in amino acids: CASSPTTNTGELFF. The CDR3 DNA follows: TGTGCCAGTAGCCCGACAACTAACACCGGGGAGCTGTTTTTT. The J gene is TRBJ2-2, the V gene TRBV19; D is ambiguous. V lost 6 bases, J lost 2 bases, and 10 bases lay in between. The CDR3 consists of 14 residues. CDR1 and CDR2 (germline): LNHDA, SQIVND (reference sequence).

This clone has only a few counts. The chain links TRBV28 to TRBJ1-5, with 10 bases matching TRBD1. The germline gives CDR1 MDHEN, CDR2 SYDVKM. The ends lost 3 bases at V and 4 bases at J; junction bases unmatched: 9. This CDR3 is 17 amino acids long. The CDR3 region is CASSLGTGAQYNQPQHF. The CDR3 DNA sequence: TGTGCCAGCAGTTTGGGGACAGGGGCCCAATATAATCAGCCCCAGCATTTT.